The clone carrying this TCR beta chain turned up a few times. Every isolated RNA sample was fully reverse transcribed, so sequencing captured expressed TCRB transcripts. An average of approximately 3.6 million reads was obtained for naive, central memory and regulatory T cell samples. Profiled with immunoSEQ multiplex PCR; TCRdb holds only in-frame clones, not every one. This sample has roughly 150,000 clones, with 11% found just once. This specimen belongs to a study of beta chain features in type 1 diabetes. Germline-derived CDR1 and CDR2 are LNHDA and SQIVND (reference sequence). The CDR3 has 14 residues. Trimming took off 5 bases at V and 1 base at J, with 8 bases between the two ends.

Material: central memory CD4+ T cells from blood. The receptor was isolated from a man aged 18 to 29 in good health. The rearrangement uses TRBV19 and TRBJ2-2, with D possibly being TRBD1 (6 bases). The CDR3 loop is CASSVGQNTGELFF. In DNA, the CDR3 is TGTGCCAGTAGTGTGGGACAGAACACCGGGGAGCTGTTTTTT.